This T cell receptor (beta chain) was obtained from a study of a mutant IDH1 vaccine in newly diagnosed glioma. Study information: The sex distribution of treated patients was around 62% male and roughly 40% female, with a mean age of roughly 40 years.

This CDR3 is 15 amino acids long. Germline CDR1 SNHLY, CDR2 FYNNEI. Trimming left V 4 bases short and J 0 bases short, with 12 bases between. The data were produced by immunoSEQ multiplex PCR, yet TCRdb's version contains in-frame clones alone and is incomplete. The table records tens of thousands of clones, roughly 76% of them present only once. Time point defined: week 47, end of study. Vaccinated patients received 300 ug of mutant IDH1 20-mer peptide per dose, with topical imiquimod. Points on this clone: Its matching antigen is unknown.

Here the sequenced sample was PBMCs, taken from a glioma patient whose treatment included an IDH1 peptide vaccine. The sequence derives from a man aged 50 or older with glioma. The rearrangement joins TRBV2 to TRBJ1-1; no definite D call. The DNA of the CDR3 is TGTGCCAGCAGTGGGGATCGAAACCTGAACACTGAAGCTTTCTTT. Translating gives CASSGDRNLNTEAFF.